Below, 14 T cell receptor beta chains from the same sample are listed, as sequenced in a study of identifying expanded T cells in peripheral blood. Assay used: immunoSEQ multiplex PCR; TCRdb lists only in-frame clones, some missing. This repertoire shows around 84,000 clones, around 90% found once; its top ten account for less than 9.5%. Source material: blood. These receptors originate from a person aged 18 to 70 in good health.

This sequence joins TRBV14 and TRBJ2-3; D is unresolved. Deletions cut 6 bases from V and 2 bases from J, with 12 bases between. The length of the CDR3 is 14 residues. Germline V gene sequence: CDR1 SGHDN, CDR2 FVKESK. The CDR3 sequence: CASSLGRHTDTQYF. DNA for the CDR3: TGTGCCAGCAGTCTTGGCCGGCACACAGATACGCAGTATTTT.

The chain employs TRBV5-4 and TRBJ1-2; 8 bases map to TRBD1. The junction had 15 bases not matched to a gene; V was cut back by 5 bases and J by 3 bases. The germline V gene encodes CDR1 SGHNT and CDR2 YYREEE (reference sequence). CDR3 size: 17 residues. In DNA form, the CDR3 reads TGTGCCAGCAGTAAGGACAGGGTCAACCTAAAGGACTATGGCTACACCTTC. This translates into CASSKDRVNLKDYGYTF.

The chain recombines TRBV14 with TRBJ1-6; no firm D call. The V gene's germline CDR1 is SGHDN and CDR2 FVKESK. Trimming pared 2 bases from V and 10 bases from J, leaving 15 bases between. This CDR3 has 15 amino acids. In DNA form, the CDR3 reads TGTGCCAGCAGCCAATCCTATTCTTTCGGGTCACCCCTCCACTTT. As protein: CASSQSYSFGSPLHF. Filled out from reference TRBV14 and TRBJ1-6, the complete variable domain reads EAGVTQFPSHSVIEKGQTVTLRCDPISGHDNLYWYRRVMGKEIKFLLHFVKESKQDESGMPNNRFLAERTGGTYSTLKVQPAELEDSGVYFCASSQSYSFGSPLHFGNGTRLTVT.

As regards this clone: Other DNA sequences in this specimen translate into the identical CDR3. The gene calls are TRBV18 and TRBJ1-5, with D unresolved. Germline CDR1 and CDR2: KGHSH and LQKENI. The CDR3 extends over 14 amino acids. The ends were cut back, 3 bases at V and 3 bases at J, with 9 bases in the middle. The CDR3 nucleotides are TGTGCCAGCTCACCTGGGCAGAACAATCAGCCCCAGCATTTT. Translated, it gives CASSPGQNNQPQHF.

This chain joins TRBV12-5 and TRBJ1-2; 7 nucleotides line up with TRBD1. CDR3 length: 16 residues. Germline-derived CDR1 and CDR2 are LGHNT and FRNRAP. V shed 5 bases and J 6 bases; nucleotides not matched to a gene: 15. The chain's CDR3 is CASGLTPQGRLNGYTF. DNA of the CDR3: TGTGCTAGTGGTCTGACCCCACAGGGGCGTCTGAATGGCTACACCTTC.

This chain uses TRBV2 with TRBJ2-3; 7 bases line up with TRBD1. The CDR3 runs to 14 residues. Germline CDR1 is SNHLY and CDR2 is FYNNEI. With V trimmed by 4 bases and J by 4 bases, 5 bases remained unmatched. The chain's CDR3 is CASSGQGDPDTQYF. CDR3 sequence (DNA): TGTGCCAGCAGTGGGCAGGGGGACCCAGATACGCAGTATTTT.

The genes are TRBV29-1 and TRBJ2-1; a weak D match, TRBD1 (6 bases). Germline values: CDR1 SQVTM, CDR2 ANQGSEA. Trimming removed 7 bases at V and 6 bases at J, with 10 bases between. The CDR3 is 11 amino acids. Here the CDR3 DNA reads TGCAGCGCGTTCAGGGGCAATGAGCAGTTCTTC. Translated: CSAFRGNEQFF.

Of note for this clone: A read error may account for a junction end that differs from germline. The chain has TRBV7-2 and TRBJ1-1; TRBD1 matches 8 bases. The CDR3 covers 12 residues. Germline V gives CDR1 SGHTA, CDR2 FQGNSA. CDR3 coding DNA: TGTGCCAGCAGCCAACAGGGGGACTATAACTCTTTT. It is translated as CASSQQGDYNSF.

Written as DNA, the CDR3 is TGTGCCAGTAGTAGAAAATCGGGATTCATGAACACTGAAGCTTTCTTT. Translation gives CASSRKSGFMNTEAFF. This chain connects TRBV19 to TRBJ1-1; D remains unclear. Germline CDR1 and CDR2: LNHDA and SQIVND (reference sequence). The V end was cut by 4 bases, the J end by 0 bases, with 15 bases between. This CDR3 is built from 16 residues.

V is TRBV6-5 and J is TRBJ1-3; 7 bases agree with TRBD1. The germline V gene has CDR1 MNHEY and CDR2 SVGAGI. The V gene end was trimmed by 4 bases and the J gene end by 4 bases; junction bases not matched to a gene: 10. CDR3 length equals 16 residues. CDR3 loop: CASSLRGPYTGNTIYF. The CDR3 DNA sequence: TGTGCCAGCAGTTTAAGGGGGCCCTACACGGGAAACACCATATATTTT.

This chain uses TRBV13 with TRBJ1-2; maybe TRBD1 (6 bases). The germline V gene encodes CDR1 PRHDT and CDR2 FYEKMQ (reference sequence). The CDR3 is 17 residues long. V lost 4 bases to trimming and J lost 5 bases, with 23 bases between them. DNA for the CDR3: TGTGCCAGCAGCTCAATTTCCGGGACACTCGAATCGTATGGCTACACCTTC. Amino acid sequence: CASSSISGTLESYGYTF.

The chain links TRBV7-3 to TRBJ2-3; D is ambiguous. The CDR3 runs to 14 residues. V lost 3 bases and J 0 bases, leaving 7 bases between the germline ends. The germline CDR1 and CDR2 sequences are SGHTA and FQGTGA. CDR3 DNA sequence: TGTGCCAGCAGCTTTCTGGCAAGCACAGATACGCAGTATTTT. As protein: CASSFLASTDTQYF.

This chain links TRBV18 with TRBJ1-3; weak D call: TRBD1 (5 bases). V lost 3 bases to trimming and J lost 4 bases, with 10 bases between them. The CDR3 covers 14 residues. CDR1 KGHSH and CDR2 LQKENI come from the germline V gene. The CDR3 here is CASSPTGDGNTIYF. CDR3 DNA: TGTGCCAGCTCACCCACAGGTGACGGAAACACCATATATTTT.

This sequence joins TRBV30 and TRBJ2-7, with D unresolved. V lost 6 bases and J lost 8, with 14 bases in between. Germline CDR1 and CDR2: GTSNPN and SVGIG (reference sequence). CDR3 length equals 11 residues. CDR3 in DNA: TGTGCCTGCAAAGTGTTTTTCAAGCAGTACTTC. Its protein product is CACKVFFKQYF.